The rows below give T cell receptor beta chains drawn from one sample of a study of shared clonotypes between healthy human individuals. Clones were read by immunoSEQ multiplex PCR, and TCRdb kept only the in-frame ones, dropping some. The sample has about 1.1 million clones; 77% are singletons. Sequenced material: memory CD4+ T cells from PBMCs. The receptors originated from a man aged 18 to 29 in good health. Some clones in this sample may be carry-over from other donors' samples. The conserved cysteine and the conserved F or W are not part of the CDR3 here.

V gene: TRBV10-1
CDR3 protein: ASSEGQGAWETQY

V gene: TRBV2
CDR3 protein: ASSPLGLAGYNEQF

V gene: TRBV9
CDR3 protein: ASSIDSVQPQH

V gene: TRBV7-8
CDR3 protein: ASSLHRQGNEQY

V gene: TRBV6-6
CDR3 protein: ASSFSGRASYEQF

V gene: TRBV25-1
CDR3 protein: ASSDAGGARGYT

V gene: TRBV2
CDR3 protein: ASGGLAGGEQF

V gene: TRBV27
CDR3 protein: ASRTGVGTQY

V gene: TRBV7-3
CDR3 protein: ASSQGAQETQY

V gene: TRBV6-5
CDR3 protein: ASSYNRATEAF

V gene: TRBV2
CDR3 protein: ASSLGYRDRSGANVLT

V gene: TRBV7-3
CDR3 protein: ASSLIPGPERNNQPQH

V gene: TRBV5-1
CDR3 protein: ASSLVMNTGELF